The clone carrying this T cell receptor beta chain was detected many times. Its antigen is not identified. TCRdb processed the PCR reads anew with MiXCR; each CDR3 protein has one entry. Among over 85,000 distinct CDR3 sequences listed, around 27% were seen once. This entry is derived from a study of molecular identifiers for immune sequencing clone quantification. Study-wide findings and caveats: Jurkat TCR RNA spiked in from one cell (amid roughly 970,000 naive cells) was reportedly detectable.

The CDR3 loop spans 14 amino acids. V dropped 0 bases and J dropped 7 bases, with 11 bases sitting between them. Germline CDR1 SGDLS, CDR2 YYNGEE. The V and J genes are TRBV9 and TRBJ1-5, with no clear D. Sequencing was carried out using naive CD8+ T cells from blood, with Jurkat cell RNA spiked in. Subset reported: FACS-sorted CD8+CD4-CCR7+CD45RA+ naive T cells. The TCR originated in a human donor in good health. Some libraries in this study had Jurkat cell RNA spiked in. CDR3 in DNA: TGTGCCAGCAGCGTAGGGGCAGACACCCAGCCCCAGCATTTT. Amino acids: CASSVGADTQPQHF.